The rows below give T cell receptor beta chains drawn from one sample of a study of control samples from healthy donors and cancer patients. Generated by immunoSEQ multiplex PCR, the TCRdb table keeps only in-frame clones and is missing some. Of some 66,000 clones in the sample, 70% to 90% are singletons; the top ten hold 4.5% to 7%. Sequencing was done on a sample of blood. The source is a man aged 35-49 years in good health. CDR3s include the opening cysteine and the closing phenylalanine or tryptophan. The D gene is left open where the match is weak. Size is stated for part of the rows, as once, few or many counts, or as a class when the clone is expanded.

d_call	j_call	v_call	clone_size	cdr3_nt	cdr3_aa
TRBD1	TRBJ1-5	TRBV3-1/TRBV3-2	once	TGTGCCAGCAGCCACGGACAGGTAGGGCAGCCCCAGCATTTT	CASSHGQVGQPQHF
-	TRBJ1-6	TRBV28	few	TGTGCCAGCAGTTTATGGGAGACACCCCTCCACTTT	CASSLWETPLHF
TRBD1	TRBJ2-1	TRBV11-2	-	TGTGCCAGCAGGTCGTTCCGGGACAGTACTTACAATGAGCAGTTCTTC	CASRSFRDSTYNEQFF
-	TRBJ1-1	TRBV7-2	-	TGTGCCAGCAGCTTTTCTATGAACACTGAAGCTTTCTTT	CASSFSMNTEAFF
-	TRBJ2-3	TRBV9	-	TGTGCCAGCAGCATGACAGGAGTTCGCACAGATACGCAGTATTTT	CASSMTGVRTDTQYF
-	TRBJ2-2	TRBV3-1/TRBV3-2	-	TGTGCCAGCAGCCAAGTTCGTTCGGCGATAGGGTACACCGGGGAGCTGTTTTTT	CASSQVRSAIGYTGELFF
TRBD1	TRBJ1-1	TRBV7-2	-	TGTGCCAGCAGCGGAGACAGGGCCATGAACACTGAAGCTTTCTTT	CASSGDRAMNTEAFF
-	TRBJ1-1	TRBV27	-	TGTGCCAGCAGTGGTACGAAGCACACTGAAGCTTTCTTT	CASSGTKHTEAFF
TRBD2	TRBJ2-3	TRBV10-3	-	TGTGCCATCAGTTTTTTCTCGGGGGGGGGCCGCACAGATACGCAGTATTTT	CAISFFSGGGRTDTQYF
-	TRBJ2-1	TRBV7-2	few	TGTGCCAGCAGCCCGGACGCATCACCATACAATGAGCAGTTCTTC	CASSPDASPYNEQFF
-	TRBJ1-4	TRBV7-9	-	TGTGCCAGCAGCTTACGAGGGGCGGCTAATGAAAAACTGTTTTTT	CASSLRGAANEKLFF
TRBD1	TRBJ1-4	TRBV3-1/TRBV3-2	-	TGTGCCAGCAGCCCCTACACAGGGGCTAATGAAAAACTGTTTTTT	CASSPYTGANEKLFF
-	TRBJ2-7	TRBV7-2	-	TGTGCCAGCAGCTTCTCCACAGGAGCCTACGAGCAGTACTTC	CASSFSTGAYEQYF
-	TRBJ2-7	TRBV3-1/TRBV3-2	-	TGTGCCAGCAGCCATGGGGTATTGTCGTACGAGCAGTACTTC	CASSHGVLSYEQYF
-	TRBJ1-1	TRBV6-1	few	TGTGCCAGCAGTGAAATATGGGCCCGTGCTTTCTTT	CASSEIWARAFF
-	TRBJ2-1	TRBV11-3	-	TGTGCCAGCAGCTTAGATGGCTCCTCGTCCTACAATGAGCAGTTCTTC	CASSLDGSSSYNEQFF
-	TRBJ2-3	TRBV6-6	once	TGTGCCAGCAGTTACTTGGGAGATACGCAGTATTTT	CASSYLGDTQYF
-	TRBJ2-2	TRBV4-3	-	TGCGCCAGCAGCCAGCGGGTTACAGGGTTGGACGGGGAGCTGTTTTTT	CASSQRVTGLDGELFF
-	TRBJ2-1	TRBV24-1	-	TGTGCCACCAGTGATCCTGGGTACAATGAGCAGTTCTTC	CATSDPGYNEQFF
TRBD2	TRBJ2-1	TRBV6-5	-	TGTGCCAGCAGTCCAAGCGGGAGCTCCTACAATGAGCAGTTCTTC	CASSPSGSSYNEQFF
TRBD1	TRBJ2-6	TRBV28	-	TGTGCCAGCAGTTCCCAGGGGGCTGGGGCCAACGTCCTGACTTTC	CASSSQGAGANVLTF
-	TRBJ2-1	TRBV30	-	TGTGCCTGGACCCGTACCGGGACGGAATACAATGAGCAGTTCTTC	CAWTRTGTEYNEQFF
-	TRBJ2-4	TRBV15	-	TGTGCCACCGCGGGCTTATTACAGGGTACCAAAAACATTCAGTACTTC	CATAGLLQGTKNIQYF
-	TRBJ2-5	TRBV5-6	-	TGTGCCAGCACCGCTTTTGGGGGATTAGAGGAGACCCAGTACTTC	CASTAFGGLEETQYF
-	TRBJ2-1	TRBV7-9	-	TGTGCCAGCAGCCTGGGGGACACAAGAAATGAGCAGTTCTTC	CASSLGDTRNEQFF
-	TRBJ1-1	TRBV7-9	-	TGTGCCAGCAGTCCTGCGGGGGTGAACACTGAAGCTTTCTTT	CASSPAGVNTEAFF
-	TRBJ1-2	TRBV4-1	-	TGCGCCAGCAGCCAAGATTCGGACAGACATGGCTACACCTTC	CASSQDSDRHGYTF
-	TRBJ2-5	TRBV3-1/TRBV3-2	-	TGTGCCAGCAGCCTTAGCGGTTCGAGAGAGACCCAGTACTTC	CASSLSGSRETQYF
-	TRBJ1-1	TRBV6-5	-	TGTGCCAGCAGTCCTCGGGAGGGGCTGAACACTGAAGCTTTCTTT	CASSPREGLNTEAFF
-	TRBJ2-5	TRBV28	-	TGTGCCAGCTCCTCGGGGGCCAGGACCCAGTACTTC	CASSSGARTQYF
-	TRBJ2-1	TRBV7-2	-	TGTGCCAGCAGCTTAAGGCCGGGACCCCCGATCAATGAGCAGTTCTTC	CASSLRPGPPINEQFF
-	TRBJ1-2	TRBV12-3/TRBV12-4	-	TGTGCCAGCATTGGGGCAGACTATGGCTACACCTTC	CASIGADYGYTF
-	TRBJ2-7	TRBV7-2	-	TGTGCCAGCAGCCCGCGCAGTAGAGACTACGAGCAGTACTTC	CASSPRSRDYEQYF
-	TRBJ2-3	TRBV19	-	TGTGCCAGTAGTATACAATTACGGGGTACGCAGTATTTT	CASSIQLRGTQYF
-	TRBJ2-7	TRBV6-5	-	TGTGCCAGCAGTTATACAGCAGTACTGGAGCAGTACTTC	CASSYTAVLEQYF
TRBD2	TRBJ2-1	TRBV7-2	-	TGTGCCAGCAGCCTGAGAAGACTAGCGTTGGGCAATGAGCAGTTCTTC	CASSLRRLALGNEQFF
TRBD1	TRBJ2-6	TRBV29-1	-	TGCAGCGTTGGGGGACAGGGGATTGGGGCCAACGTCCTGACTTTC	CSVGGQGIGANVLTF
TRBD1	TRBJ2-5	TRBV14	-	TGTGCCAGCAGCCAAGGTACAGGGGCGCCTCAAGAGACCCAGTACTTC	CASSQGTGAPQETQYF
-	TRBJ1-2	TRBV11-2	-	TGTGCCAGCAGCTTAAGAGGCTTTAACTATGGCTACACCTTC	CASSLRGFNYGYTF
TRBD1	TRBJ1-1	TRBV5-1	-	TGCGCCAGCAGCCCGAGTGCACAGGGGGGGAACACTGAAGCTTTCTTT	CASSPSAQGGNTEAFF
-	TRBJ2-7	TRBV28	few	TGTGCCAGCAGTTTACGGCGGGGATACGAGCAGTACTTC	CASSLRRGYEQYF
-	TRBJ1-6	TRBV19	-	TGTGCCAGTAGTATAGTTCGGCAAGATAATTCACCCCTCCACTTT	CASSIVRQDNSPLHF
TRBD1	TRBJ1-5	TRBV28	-	TGTGCCAGCAGTCGGACAGGGGGCGGGAATCAGCCCCAGCATTTT	CASSRTGGGNQPQHF
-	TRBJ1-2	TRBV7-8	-	TGTGCCAGCAGCTTAAGGGAGACACTCTATAACTATGGCTACACCTTC	CASSLRETLYNYGYTF
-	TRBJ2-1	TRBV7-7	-	TGTGCTAGCAGCTTGCGTGGTGGAGAGCAGTTCTTC	CASSLRGGEQFF
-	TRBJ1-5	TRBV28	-	TGTGCCAGCAGTTTCCATCAGCCCCAGCATTTT	CASSFHQPQHF
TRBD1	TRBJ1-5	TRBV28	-	TGTGCCAGCAAACGACAGGGGCTCAATCAGCCCCAGCATTTT	CASKRQGLNQPQHF
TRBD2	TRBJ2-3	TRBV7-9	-	TGTGCCAGCAGCCCATGGAGCGGGGGGGAAACAGATACGCAGTATTTT	CASSPWSGGETDTQYF
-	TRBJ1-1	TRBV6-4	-	TGTGCCAGCAAAGAACCTACAGGGTTGGGGACCACTGAAGCTTTCTTT	CASKEPTGLGTTEAFF
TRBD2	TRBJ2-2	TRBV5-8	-	TGTGCCAGCAGCCCGGGAGGCAGGGCAATTACCGGGGAGCTGTTTTTT	CASSPGGRAITGELFF
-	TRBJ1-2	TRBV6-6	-	TGTGCCAGCAGCCGACCTATCCTCGACTATGGCTACACCTTC	CASSRPILDYGYTF
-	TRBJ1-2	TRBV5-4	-	TGTGCCAGCAGCTTGGCCGCATCATTTTATGGCTACACCTTC	CASSLAASFYGYTF
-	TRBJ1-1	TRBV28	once	TGTGCCAGCAGTCAAACAGCGAACACTGAAGCTTTCTTT	CASSQTANTEAFF
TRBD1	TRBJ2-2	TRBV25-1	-	TGTGCCAGCAAGCCGGGGAAGGGGGCAACCGGGGAGCTGTTTTTT	CASKPGKGATGELFF
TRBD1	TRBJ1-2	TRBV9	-	TGTGCCAGCAGCGGGGGGCGACAGGGGCCGGGGTATGGCTACACCTTC	CASSGGRQGPGYGYTF
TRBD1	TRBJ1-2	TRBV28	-	TGTGCCAGCAGCTTGGGCCTGGGACAGCGCTATGGCTACACCTTC	CASSLGLGQRYGYTF
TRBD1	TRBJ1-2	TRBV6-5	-	TGTGCCAGTAGACAGGGAGGGCTCTATGGCTACACCTTC	CASRQGGLYGYTF
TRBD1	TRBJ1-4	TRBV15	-	TGTGCCACCAGCAGAGATCGGGGACAGAATGAAAAACTGTTTTTT	CATSRDRGQNEKLFF
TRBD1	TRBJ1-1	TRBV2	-	TGTGCCAGCAGAACAGGGGACACCGAAGCTTTCTTT	CASRTGDTEAFF